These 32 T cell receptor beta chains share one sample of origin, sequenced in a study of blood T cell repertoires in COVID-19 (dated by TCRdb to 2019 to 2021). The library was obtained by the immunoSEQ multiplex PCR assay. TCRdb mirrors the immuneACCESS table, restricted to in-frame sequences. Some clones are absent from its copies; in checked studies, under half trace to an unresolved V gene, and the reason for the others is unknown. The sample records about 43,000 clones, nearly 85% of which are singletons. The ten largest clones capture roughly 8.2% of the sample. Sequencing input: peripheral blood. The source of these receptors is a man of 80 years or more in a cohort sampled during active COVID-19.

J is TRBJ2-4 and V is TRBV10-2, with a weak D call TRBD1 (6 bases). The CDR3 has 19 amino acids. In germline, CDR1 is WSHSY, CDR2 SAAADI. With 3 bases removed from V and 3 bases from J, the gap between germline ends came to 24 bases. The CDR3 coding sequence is TGCGCCAGCAGTGATTGGCTGGACAGAGGATCAGAGGGCAAAAACATTCAGTACTTC. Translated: CASSDWLDRGSEGKNIQYF.

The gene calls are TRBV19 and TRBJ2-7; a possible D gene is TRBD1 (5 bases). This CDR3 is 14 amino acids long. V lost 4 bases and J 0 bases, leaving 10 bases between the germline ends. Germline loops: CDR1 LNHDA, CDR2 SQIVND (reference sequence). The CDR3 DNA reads TGTGCCAGTAGTAATAGACAGTTCTCCTACGAGCAGTACTTC. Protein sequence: CASSNRQFSYEQYF.

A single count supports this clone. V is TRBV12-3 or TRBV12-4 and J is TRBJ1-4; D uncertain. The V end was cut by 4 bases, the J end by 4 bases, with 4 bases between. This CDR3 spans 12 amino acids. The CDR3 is CASSSFNEKLFF. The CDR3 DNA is TGTGCCAGCAGTTCATTTAATGAAAAACTGTTTTTT.

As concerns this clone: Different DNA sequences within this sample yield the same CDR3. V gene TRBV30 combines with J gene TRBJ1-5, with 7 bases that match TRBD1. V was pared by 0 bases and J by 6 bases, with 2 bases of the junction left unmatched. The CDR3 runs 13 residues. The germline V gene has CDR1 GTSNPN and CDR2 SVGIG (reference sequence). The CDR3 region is CAWSVQGGQPQHF. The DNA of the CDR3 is TGTGCCTGGAGTGTGCAGGGGGGTCAGCCCCAGCATTTT.

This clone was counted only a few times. CDR3 coding DNA: TGTGCCAGTAATCCCAGAGTGGGCCCCTTGAACACCGGGGAGCTGTTTTTT. It is translated as CASNPRVGPLNTGELFF. This chain links TRBV19 with TRBJ2-2, with no clear D. Germline loops: CDR1 LNHDA, CDR2 SQIVND (reference sequence). The length of the CDR3 is 17 residues. Trimming stripped 7 bases from V and 1 base from J, with 19 bases between.

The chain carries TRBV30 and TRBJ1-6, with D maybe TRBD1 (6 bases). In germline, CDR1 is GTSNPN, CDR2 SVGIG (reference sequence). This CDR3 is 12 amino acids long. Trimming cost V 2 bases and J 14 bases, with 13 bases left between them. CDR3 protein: CAWSSTGFTLHF. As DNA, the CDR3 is TGTGCCTGGAGTTCAACAGGGTTCACCCTCCACTTT.

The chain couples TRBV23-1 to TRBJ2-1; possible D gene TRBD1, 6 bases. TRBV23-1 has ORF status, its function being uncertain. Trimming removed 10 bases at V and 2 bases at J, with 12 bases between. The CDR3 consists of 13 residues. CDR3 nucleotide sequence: TGCGCCACACGGACAGCTCCCTACAATGAGCAGTTCTTC. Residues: CATRTAPYNEQFF.

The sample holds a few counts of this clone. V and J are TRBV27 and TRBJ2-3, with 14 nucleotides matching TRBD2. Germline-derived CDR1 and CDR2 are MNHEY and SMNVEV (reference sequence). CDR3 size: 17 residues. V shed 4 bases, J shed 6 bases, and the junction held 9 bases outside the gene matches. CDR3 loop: CASSSQTSGRASDTQYF. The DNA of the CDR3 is TGTGCCAGCAGTTCCCAGACTAGCGGGAGGGCCAGTGATACGCAGTATTTT.

CDR3 protein: CASSSLSWAGNDGYTF. As DNA, the CDR3 is TGTGCCAGCAGTTCTCTCTCTTGGGCAGGGAATGATGGCTACACCTTC. The rearrangement joins TRBV6-2 or TRBV6-3 to TRBJ1-2; D possibly corresponds to TRBD1 (5 bases). Germline CDR1 MNHEY, CDR2 SVGEGT. CDR3 length equals 16 residues. V was clipped by 4 bases and J by 6 bases, with 21 bases between them.

The CDR3 DNA is TGTGCCACCAGCAGAGGAAGTGGGCGCAACAATGAGCAGTTCTTC. Its translation is CATSRGSGRNNEQFF. V gene TRBV15 combines with J gene TRBJ2-1; D is ambiguous. The CDR3 is 15 amino acids. Germline lookup yields CDR1 LNHNV and CDR2 YYDKDF (reference sequence). The V end was cut by 1 base, the J end by 5 bases, with 12 bases between.

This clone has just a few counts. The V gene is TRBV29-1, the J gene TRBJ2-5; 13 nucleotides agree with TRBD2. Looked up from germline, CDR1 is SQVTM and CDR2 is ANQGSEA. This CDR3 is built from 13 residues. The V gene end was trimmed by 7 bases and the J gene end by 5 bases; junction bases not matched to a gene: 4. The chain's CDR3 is CSARTSGGETQYF. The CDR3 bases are TGCAGCGCCCGGACTAGCGGGGGCGAGACCCAGTACTTC.

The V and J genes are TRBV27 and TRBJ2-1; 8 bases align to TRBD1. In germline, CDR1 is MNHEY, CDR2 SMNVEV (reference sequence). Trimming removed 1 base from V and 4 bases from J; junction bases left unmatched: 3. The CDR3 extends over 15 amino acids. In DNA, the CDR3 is TGTGCCAGCAGTTTATTTCAGGGGGCTTACAATGAGCAGTTCTTC. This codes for CASSLFQGAYNEQFF.

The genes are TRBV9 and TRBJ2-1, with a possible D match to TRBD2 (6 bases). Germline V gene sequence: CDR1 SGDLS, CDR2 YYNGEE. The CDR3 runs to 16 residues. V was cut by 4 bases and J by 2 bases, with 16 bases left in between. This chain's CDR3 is CASSPRGSGTYNEQFF. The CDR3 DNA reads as TGTGCCAGCAGCCCGCGTGGTAGCGGTACCTACAATGAGCAGTTCTTC.

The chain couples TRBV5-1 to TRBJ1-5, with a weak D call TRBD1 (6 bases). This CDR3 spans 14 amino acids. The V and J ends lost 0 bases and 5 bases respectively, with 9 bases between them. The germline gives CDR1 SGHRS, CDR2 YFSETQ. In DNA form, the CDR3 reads TGCGCCAGCAGCTTGGGGGACAACTATCAGCCCCAGCATTTT. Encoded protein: CASSLGDNYQPQHF.

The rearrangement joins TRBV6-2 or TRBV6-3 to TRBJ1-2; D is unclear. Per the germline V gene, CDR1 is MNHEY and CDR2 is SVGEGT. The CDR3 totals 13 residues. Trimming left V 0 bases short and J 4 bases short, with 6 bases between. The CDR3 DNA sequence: TGTGCCAGCAGTTACTCGGCATCCTATGGCTACACCTTC. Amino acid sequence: CASSYSASYGYTF.

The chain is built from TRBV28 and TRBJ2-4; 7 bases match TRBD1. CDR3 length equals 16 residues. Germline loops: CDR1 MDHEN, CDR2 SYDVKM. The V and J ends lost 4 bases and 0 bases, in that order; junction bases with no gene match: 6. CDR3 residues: CASSSTGKLAKNIQYF. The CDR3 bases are TGTGCCAGCAGTTCGACAGGGAAACTAGCCAAAAACATTCAGTACTTC.

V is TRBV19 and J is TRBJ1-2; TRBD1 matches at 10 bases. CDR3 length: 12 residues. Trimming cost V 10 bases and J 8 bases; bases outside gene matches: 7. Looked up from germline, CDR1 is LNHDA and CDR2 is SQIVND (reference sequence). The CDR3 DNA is TGTGCCATTAGACAGGGGGCCGGCGGCTACACCTTC. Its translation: CAIRQGAGGYTF. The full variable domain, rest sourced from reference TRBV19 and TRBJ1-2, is DGGITQSPKYLFRKEGQNVTLSCEQNLNHDAMYWYRQDPGQGLRLIYYSQIVNDFQKGDIAEGYSVSREKKESFPLTVTSAQKNPTAFYLCAIRQGAGGYTFGSGTRLTVV.

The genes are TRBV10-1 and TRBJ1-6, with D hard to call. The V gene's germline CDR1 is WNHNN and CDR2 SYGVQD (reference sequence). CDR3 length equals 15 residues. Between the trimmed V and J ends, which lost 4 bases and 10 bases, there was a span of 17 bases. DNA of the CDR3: TGCGCCAGCAGTGCTGTATCTCCGCCCGGGTCACCCCTCCACTTT. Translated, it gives CASSAVSPPGSPLHF.

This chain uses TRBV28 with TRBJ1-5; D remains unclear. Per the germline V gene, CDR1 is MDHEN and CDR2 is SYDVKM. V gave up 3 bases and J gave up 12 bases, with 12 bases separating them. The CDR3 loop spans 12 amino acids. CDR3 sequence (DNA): TGTGCCAGCAGTTTGGTTAGTGGGAGCCAGCATTTT. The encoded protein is CASSLVSGSQHF. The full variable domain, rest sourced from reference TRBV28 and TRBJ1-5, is DVKVTQSSRYLVKRTGEKVFLECVQDMDHENMFWYRQDPGLGLRLIYFSYDVKMKEKGDIPEGYSVSREKKERFSLILESASTNQTSMYLCASSLVSGSQHFGDGTRLSIL.

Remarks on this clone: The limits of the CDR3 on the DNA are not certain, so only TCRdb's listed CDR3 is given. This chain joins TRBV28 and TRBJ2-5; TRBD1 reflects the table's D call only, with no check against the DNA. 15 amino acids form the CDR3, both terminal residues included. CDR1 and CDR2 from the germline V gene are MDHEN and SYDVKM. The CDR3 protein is CASSSSGTGMETQYF.

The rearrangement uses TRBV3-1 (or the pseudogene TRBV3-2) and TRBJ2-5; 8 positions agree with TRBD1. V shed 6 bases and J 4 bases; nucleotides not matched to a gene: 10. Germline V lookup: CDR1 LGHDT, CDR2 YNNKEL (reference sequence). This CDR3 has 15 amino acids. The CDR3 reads CASRPRTGHRETQYF. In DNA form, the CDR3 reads TGTGCCAGCAGGCCGCGGACAGGGCACCGAGAGACCCAGTACTTC.

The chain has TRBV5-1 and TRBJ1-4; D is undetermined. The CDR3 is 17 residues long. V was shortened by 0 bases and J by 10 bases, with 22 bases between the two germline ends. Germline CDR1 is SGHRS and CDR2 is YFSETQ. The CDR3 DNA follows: TGCGCCAGCAGCTTGGTGGGAGGGTCTGGGCTAAGTGGAAAACTGTTTTTT. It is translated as CASSLVGGSGLSGKLFF.

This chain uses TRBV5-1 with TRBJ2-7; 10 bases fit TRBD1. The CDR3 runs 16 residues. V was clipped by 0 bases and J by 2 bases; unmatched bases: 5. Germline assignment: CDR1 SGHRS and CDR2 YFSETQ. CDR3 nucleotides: TGCGCCAGCAGCTTGGCCGACAGGGGGCAAGCCTACGAGCAGTACTTC. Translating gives CASSLADRGQAYEQYF.

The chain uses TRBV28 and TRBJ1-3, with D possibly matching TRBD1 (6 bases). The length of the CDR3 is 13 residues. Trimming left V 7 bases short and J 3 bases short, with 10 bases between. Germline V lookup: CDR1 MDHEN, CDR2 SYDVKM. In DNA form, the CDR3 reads TGTGCCAGCACCAGGGGCCGTGGAAACACCATATATTTT. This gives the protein CASTRGRGNTIYF.

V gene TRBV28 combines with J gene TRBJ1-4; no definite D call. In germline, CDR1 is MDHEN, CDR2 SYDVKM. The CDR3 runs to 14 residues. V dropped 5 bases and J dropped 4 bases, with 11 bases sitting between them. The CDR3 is CASSRPQYNEKLFF. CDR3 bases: TGTGCCAGCAGTCGTCCACAGTATAATGAAAAACTGTTTTTT.

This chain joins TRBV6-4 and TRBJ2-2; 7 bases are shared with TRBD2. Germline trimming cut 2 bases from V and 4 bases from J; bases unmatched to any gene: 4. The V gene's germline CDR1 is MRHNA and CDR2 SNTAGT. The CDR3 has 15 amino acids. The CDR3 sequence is CASSDGGVSTGELFF. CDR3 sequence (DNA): TGTGCCAGCAGTGACGGGGGGGTGAGCACCGGGGAGCTGTTTTTT.

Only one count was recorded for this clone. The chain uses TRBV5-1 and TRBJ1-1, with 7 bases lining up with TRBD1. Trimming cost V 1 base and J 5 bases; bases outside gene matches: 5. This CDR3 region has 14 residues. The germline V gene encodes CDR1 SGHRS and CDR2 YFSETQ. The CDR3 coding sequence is TGCGCCAGCAGCTTGATAGGGGGCTTAACTGAAGCTTTCTTT. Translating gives CASSLIGGLTEAFF.

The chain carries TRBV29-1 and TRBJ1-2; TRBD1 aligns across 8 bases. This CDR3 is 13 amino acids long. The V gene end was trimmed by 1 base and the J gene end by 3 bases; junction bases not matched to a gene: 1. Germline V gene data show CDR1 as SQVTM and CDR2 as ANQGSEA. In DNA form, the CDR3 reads TGCAGCGTTGAAGGGGACAGGTACTATGGCTACACCTTC. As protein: CSVEGDRYYGYTF.

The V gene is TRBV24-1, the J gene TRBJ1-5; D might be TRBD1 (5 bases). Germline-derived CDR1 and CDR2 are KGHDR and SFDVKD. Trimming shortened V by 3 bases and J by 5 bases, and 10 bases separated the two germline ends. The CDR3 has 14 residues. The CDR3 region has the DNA TGTGCCACCAGTGATGGGCAGGGATATCAGCCCCAGCATTTT. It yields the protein CATSDGQGYQPQHF.

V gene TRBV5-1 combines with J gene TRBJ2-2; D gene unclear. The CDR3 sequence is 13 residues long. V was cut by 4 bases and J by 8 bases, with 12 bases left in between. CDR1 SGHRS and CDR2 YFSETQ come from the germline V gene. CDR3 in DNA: TGCGCCAGCAGCATGCGGCCCGTGGGGGAGCTGTTTTTT. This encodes CASSMRPVGELFF.

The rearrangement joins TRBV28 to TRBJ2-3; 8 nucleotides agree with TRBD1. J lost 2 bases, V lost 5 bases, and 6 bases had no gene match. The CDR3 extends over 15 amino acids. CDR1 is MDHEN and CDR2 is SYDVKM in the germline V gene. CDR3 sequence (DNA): TGTGCCAGCAGTCCACTCCAGGGGGCCACAGATACGCAGTATTTT. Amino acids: CASSPLQGATDTQYF.

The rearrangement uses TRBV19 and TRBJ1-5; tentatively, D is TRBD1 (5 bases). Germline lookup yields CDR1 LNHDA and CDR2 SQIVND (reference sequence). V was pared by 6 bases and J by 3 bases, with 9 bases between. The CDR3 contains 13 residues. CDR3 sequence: CASRFRVNQPQHF. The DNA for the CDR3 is TGTGCCAGTAGGTTCAGGGTCAATCAGCCCCAGCATTTT.